This T cell receptor beta chain derives from a study of post-analysis software for immune sequencing data. General study findings and limits: Relative to controls, patients had several TRBV segments at higher frequency, with TRBV5-6, TRBV5-1 and TRBV20-1 among these.

The CDR3 is made up of 12 amino acids. Per germline, CDR1 ENHRY and CDR2 SYGVKD. Points on this clonotype: Antigen: not known.

Presence of unique molecular identifiers characterized the TCR beta cDNA libraries. TCRdb re-derived calls from the PCR reads in MiXCR, one entry per CDR3 protein. The sample has 350,000 to 450,000 distinct CDR3 sequences; less than 40% are singletons. This receptor was taken from a girl between 5 and 17 years old with multiple sclerosis. The sample taken for sequencing was blood. J is TRBJ2-5 and V is TRBV10-3; D is unresolved. The J call may be incorrect, as the DNA end agrees better with TRBJ2-7. CDR3 amino acids: CAISEVYHEQYF. CDR3 coding DNA: TGTGCCATCAGTGAAGTTTACCACGAGCAGTACTTC.